The entry below gives a single TCR beta chain sequence along with its context. Its specificity is not known. Trimming removed 3 bases at V and 2 bases at J, with 13 bases between. The CDR3 sequence is 16 residues long. CDR1 and CDR2 (germline): SGHTA, FQGTGA. The sample originates from a study of identical twins. Study-level points and caveats: For out-of-frame beta sequences, excess twin sharing was weaker.

TCRdb called the 5' RACE reads again in MiXCR, with one record for every CDR3 protein. The repertoire has approximately 680,000 distinct CDR3 sequences, 7% to 7.5% of them found once; the top ten carry 1.6%. These data are also associated with another study on yellow fever vaccine responses in identical twins. Turning to that study: Reported findings indicate that twins' vaccine T cell responses seemed partially convergent, partially personalized.

This sequence was found in a young woman in good health. J is TRBJ2-2 and V is TRBV7-3; unclear D gene. Sequencing was carried out using PBMCs. As DNA, the CDR3 is TGTGCCAGCAGCTTGCGGCCGGCATCTAACACCGGGGAGCTGTTTTTT. Amino acids: CASSLRPASNTGELFF.